This T cell receptor beta chain was observed in a study of T cells after yellow fever vaccination. General study points: Abundant contaminating clonotypes from the bulk population could appear in FACS-sorted repertoires.

This clonotype has ten or more counts. Production of TCR cDNA was by 5'RACE template switching, which also added a universal primer site and UMIs. Each CDR3 protein is one row after TCRdb ran MiXCR on the 5' RACE reads. The sample has approximately 32,000 distinct CDR3 sequences; roughly 10% are singletons. The sequencing here drew on PBMCs, either bulk or a sorted T-cell subset (CD4+, CD8+, memory, or dextramer-sorted; not recorded which), taken roughly 15 days after the first yellow fever vaccination. The receptor comes from a man aged 18 to 29 who received the YFV17D yellow fever vaccine.

In DNA form, the CDR3 reads TGTGCCAGCAGCTGCGCCCCAGACCATTTGGCTGAAGCTTTCTTT. As protein: CASSCAPDHLAEAFF. J is TRBJ1-1 and V is TRBV21-1; TRBD1, the D gene given by the table, was not confirmed from the DNA. TRBV21-1 constitutes a pseudogene. This CDR3 spans 15 amino acids.